The clone carrying this TCR beta chain was counted a single time. In germline, CDR1 is SGDLS, CDR2 YYNGEE. This CDR3 is 14 amino acids long. The V end was cut by 2 bases, the J end by 7 bases, with 13 bases between. The sample is drawn from a study of blood T cell repertoires in COVID-19. Libraries were prepared by immunoSEQ multiplex PCR; TCRdb keeps only in-frame clonotypes and omits some of them. This table holds 150,000 to 190,000 clones, roughly 84% found once. Sample: peripheral blood. The V gene is TRBV9, the J gene TRBJ2-1; TRBD2 might be the D (6 bases). The source of this sequence is a woman in her sixties or seventies with COVID-19, enrolled during active disease. Written as DNA, the CDR3 is TGTGCCAGCAGCGTCGGGGGTAGCTTGAATGAGCAGTTCTTC. Protein product: CASSVGGSLNEQFF.